The 5 T cell receptor beta chains below come from one sample, sequenced in a study of cytomegalovirus exposure and HLA in healthy donors. The PCR contained 60 Vbeta and 13 Jbeta primers. Generated by immunoSEQ multiplex PCR, the TCRdb table keeps only in-frame clones and is missing some. The sample lists some 190,000 clones, roughly 81% occurring once. Material for sequencing was PBMCs. The receptors shown here come from a woman aged 25 to 39 in good health and CMV-seropositive.

The chain joins TRBV19 to TRBJ1-2, with D possibly TRBD1 on 6 matching bases. This CDR3 is 16 amino acids long. V was shortened by 5 bases and J by 6 bases, with 22 bases between the two germline ends. Germline assignment: CDR1 LNHDA and CDR2 SQIVND (reference sequence). The CDR3 loop reads CASSGYRAGATDGYTF. The CDR3 coding sequence is TGTGCCAGTAGTGGTTATAGGGCAGGGGCAACGGATGGCTACACCTTC.

This chain joins TRBV29-1 and TRBJ2-7; tentative D call: TRBD2 (5 bases). Germline V lookup: CDR1 SQVTM, CDR2 ANQGSEA. Trimming removed 4 bases from V and 1 base from J, with 8 bases in between. CDR3 length equals 12 residues. CDR3 in amino acids: CSVGGKSYEQYF. CDR3 DNA sequence: TGCAGCGTTGGAGGGAAATCCTACGAGCAGTACTTC.

The chain employs TRBV25-1 and TRBJ2-1, with 8 bases that match TRBD2. The CDR3 consists of 17 residues. CDR1 is MGHDK, CDR2 SYGVNS, per germline. V lost 4 bases, J lost 6 bases, and 14 bases stayed unmatched. The CDR3 loop is CASSGGGLGLGSNEQFF. The CDR3 nucleotides read TGTGCCAGCAGTGGGGGTGGGCTGGGACTAGGTAGCAATGAGCAGTTCTTC.

The chain employs TRBV2 and TRBJ1-1; D is uncertain. Trimming removed 6 bases from V and 5 bases from J, with 16 bases in between. The CDR3 runs to 14 residues. CDR1 is SNHLY and CDR2 is FYNNEI in the germline V gene. This CDR3 reads CASSEREAGTEAFF. The CDR3 DNA reads TGTGCCAGCAGCGAAAGAGAGGCGGGGACTGAAGCTTTCTTT.

This chain connects TRBV19 to TRBJ2-2; D gene uncertain. There are 15 residues in the CDR3. The germline V gene has CDR1 LNHDA and CDR2 SQIVND (reference sequence). V gave up 3 bases and J gave up 6 bases, with 14 bases separating them. The CDR3 is CASSILLQSSGELFF. CDR3 in DNA: TGTGCCAGTAGTATTCTGTTACAGAGCTCCGGGGAGCTGTTTTTT. The full variable domain, completed using reference TRBV19 and TRBJ2-2, is DGGITQSPKYLFRKEGQNVTLSCEQNLNHDAMYWYRQDPGQGLRLIYYSQIVNDFQKGDIAEGYSVSREKKESFPLTVTSAQKNPTAFYLCASSILLQSSGELFFGEGSRLTVL.